The T cell receptor (beta chain) under discussion was sequenced for a study of Tregs in tolerant kidney transplant recipients. The V end lost 9 bases, the J end lost 1 base, and 12 bases lay between the germline ends. There are 13 residues in the CDR3. The germline CDR1 and CDR2 sequences are LNHDA and SQIVND (reference sequence). This clone showed up just once. The antigen is not known. Profiled with immunoSEQ multiplex PCR; TCRdb holds only in-frame clones, not every one. Among hundreds of thousands of clones listed, about 80% were seen once. Overall study findings and caveats: Tregs expanded with activated donor B cells seemed most donor-specific. Few patients were studied, so findings need validation in larger groups.

Unstimulated Tregs (CD4+CD25+CD127-) and CD4+CD25- non-Tregs were sorted from PBMCs. The receptor's source is a human donor in good health. The sequenced sample consisted of CD4+ T cells from blood. The genes are TRBV19 and TRBJ1-2; D not resolved. This chain's CDR3 is CASSTVDNYGYTF. The CDR3 region has the DNA TGTGCCAGCTCGACGGTGGATAACTATGGCTACACCTTC.